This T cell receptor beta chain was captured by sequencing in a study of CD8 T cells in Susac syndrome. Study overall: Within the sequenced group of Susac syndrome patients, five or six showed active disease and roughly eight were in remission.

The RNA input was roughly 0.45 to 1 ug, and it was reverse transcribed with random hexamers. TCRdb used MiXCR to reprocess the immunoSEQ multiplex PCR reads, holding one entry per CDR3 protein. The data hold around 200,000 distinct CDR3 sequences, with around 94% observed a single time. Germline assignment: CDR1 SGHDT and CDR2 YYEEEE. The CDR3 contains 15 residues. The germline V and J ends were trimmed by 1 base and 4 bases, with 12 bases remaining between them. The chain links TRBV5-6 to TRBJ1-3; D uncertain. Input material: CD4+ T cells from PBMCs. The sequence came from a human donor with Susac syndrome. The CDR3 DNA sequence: TGTGCCAGCAGCTTGAGGGCGGGTGGAGGAAACACCATATATTTT. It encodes CASSLRAGGGNTIYF.